The 22 T cell receptor beta chains in this list originate from one sample, sequenced in a study of technical replicates of blood from several donors. Only in-frame clones appear in the TCRdb table, and some are missing; sequencing was by immunoSEQ multiplex PCR. The repertoire holds 75,000 to 100,000 clones, 96% seen once, with approximately 0.37% in the top ten. The source material was T cells isolated from PBMCs. Every receptor here comes from a human donor in good health.

The V call is TRBV18, the J call TRBJ2-7; 8 bases line up with TRBD2. Germline V lookup: CDR1 KGHSH, CDR2 LQKENI. There are 18 residues in the CDR3. J lost 7 bases, V lost 1 base, and 18 bases had no gene match. CDR3 region: CASSPQKRFRAGEEEQYF. CDR3 DNA sequence: TGTGCCAGCTCACCACAGAAGAGGTTCCGAGCGGGAGAGGAAGAGCAGTACTTC.

J is TRBJ2-1 and V is TRBV15; the match to TRBD2 covers 8 bases. Trimming cost V 3 bases and J 8 bases; bases outside gene matches: 12. The CDR3 extends over 16 amino acids. Looked up from germline, CDR1 is LNHNV and CDR2 is YYDKDF (reference sequence). CDR3 bases: TGTGCCACCAGCAGTCATATAGCGGGAATGGACCATGAGCAGTTCTTC. It specifies CATSSHIAGMDHEQFF.

This chain uses TRBV5-6 with TRBJ2-1; 7 bases are shared with TRBD2. Germline lookup yields CDR1 SGHDT and CDR2 YYEEEE. Trimming removed 4 bases from V and 4 bases from J; junction bases left unmatched: 11. This CDR3 contains 16 residues. The CDR3 here is CASSPLSSGWYNEQFF. CDR3 DNA sequence: TGTGCCAGCAGCCCCCTTTCTAGCGGCTGGTACAATGAGCAGTTCTTC.

The gene calls are TRBV2 and TRBJ1-5, with TRBD1 identical over 10 bases. The CDR3 runs 16 residues. The V gene's germline CDR1 is SNHLY and CDR2 FYNNEI. The J segment lost 7 bases and the V segment lost 10 bases, leaving 16 bases of the junction unmatched. The CDR3 nucleotides read TGTGCCACCATGCTCCACCCCGGGACAGGGGACCAGCCCCAGCATTTT. Residues: CATMLHPGTGDQPQHF.

The CDR3 DNA follows: TGTGCCAGCAGCCCCCAAGGGGGCAACACTGAAGCTTTCTTT. This translates into CASSPQGGNTEAFF. The gene calls are TRBV7-3 and TRBJ1-1; 7 positions match TRBD1. The CDR3 is made up of 14 amino acids. CDR1 is SGHTA and CDR2 is FQGTGA in the germline V gene. Unmatched junction bases numbered 5, after V lost 5 bases and J lost 2 bases.

V is TRBV19 and J is TRBJ2-1, with unresolved D. Trimming took off 6 bases at V and 3 bases at J, with 18 bases between the two ends. The germline gives CDR1 LNHDA, CDR2 SQIVND (reference sequence). The CDR3 contains 16 residues. DNA of the CDR3: TGTGCCAGTAGATCCCTGGCTGCTGGCCGCTACAATGAGCAGTTCTTC. Encoded protein: CASRSLAAGRYNEQFF. The full variable domain, with the rest looked up from reference TRBV19 and TRBJ2-1, is DGGITQSPKYLFRKEGQNVTLSCEQNLNHDAMYWYRQDPGQGLRLIYYSQIVNDFQKGDIAEGYSVSREKKESFPLTVTSAQKNPTAFYLCASRSLAAGRYNEQFFGPGTRLTVL.

The rearrangement joins TRBV7-2 to TRBJ2-7; 8 bases align to TRBD1. CDR1 and CDR2 (germline): SGHTA, FQGNSA. Trimming took 0 bases from V and 3 from J; bases not matched to a gene: 13. The CDR3 loop spans 18 amino acids. The CDR3 nucleotides read TGTGCCAGCAGCTTAGCGACTGCAGGGACAGGAAAACACTACGAGCAGTACTTC. This translates into CASSLATAGTGKHYEQYF.

The J gene is TRBJ2-1, the V gene TRBV27; TRBD2 matches at 9 bases. Germline trimming cut 3 bases from V and 10 bases from J; bases unmatched to any gene: 7. The CDR3 is 14 amino acids. CDR1 is MNHEY, CDR2 SMNVEV, per germline (reference sequence). The CDR3 DNA follows: TGTGCCAGCAGTTTCCTGCTAGCGGGACGGGAGCAGTTCTTC. As protein: CASSFLLAGREQFF.

This chain connects TRBV6-4 to TRBJ2-3; 10 bases align to TRBD2. The V segment lost 3 bases and the J segment 7 bases; nucleotides outside the gene matches: 7. The length of the CDR3 is 15 residues. CDR1 is MRHNA, CDR2 SNTAGT, per germline. CDR3 in DNA: TGTGCCAGCAGTGAGTCAGCGGGAGGGCCATATACGCAGTATTTT. Its translation is CASSESAGGPYTQYF.

This chain connects TRBV19 to TRBJ1-5; D gene unclear. This CDR3 has 14 amino acids. V lost 3 bases and J 4 bases, leaving 10 bases between the germline ends. The V gene's germline CDR1 is LNHDA and CDR2 SQIVND (reference sequence). CDR3 bases: TGTGCCAGTAGTATGGGGAGGAAGAATCAGCCCCAGCATTTT. The encoded protein is CASSMGRKNQPQHF.

CDR3 DNA: TGCGCCAGCAGGCCAAGAATTGCGGTTAGGAGAAGGGGCGAAGAATATGGCTACACCTTC. As protein: CASRPRIAVRRRGEEYGYTF. This chain connects TRBV4-1 to TRBJ1-2; D may be TRBD1 (5 bases). V was shortened by 6 bases and J by 5 bases, with 34 bases between the two germline ends. Germline V gene sequence: CDR1 MGHRA, CDR2 YSYEKL. This CDR3 is built from 20 residues.

The gene calls are TRBV9 and TRBJ2-7; perhaps TRBD2 as D (5 bases). Trimming cost V 0 bases and J 4 bases, with 14 bases left between them. In germline, CDR1 is SGDLS, CDR2 YYNGEE. CDR3 size: 15 residues. This CDR3 is CASSVASGPWYEQYF. The DNA of the CDR3 is TGTGCCAGCAGCGTAGCAAGCGGCCCCTGGTACGAGCAGTACTTC.

This clone has just one count. The gene calls are TRBV4-2 and TRBJ2-5; D is uncertain. Trimming stripped 3 bases from V and 3 bases from J, with 5 bases between. The CDR3 runs 12 residues. The germline CDR1 and CDR2 sequences are LGHNA and YNFKEQ. For the CDR3, the DNA is TGTGCCAGCAGCCACCGCGAAGAGACCCAGTACTTC. Its translation is CASSHREETQYF.

This sequence joins TRBV11-3 and TRBJ2-7, with TRBD2 identical over 10 bases. CDR1 SGHNT and CDR2 YENEEA come from the germline V gene. CDR3 size: 17 residues. V lost 1 base, J lost 4 bases, and 10 bases stayed unmatched. The CDR3 nucleotides are TGTGCCAGCAGCTTAGTTTTTTGGACTAGCGGACGATACGAGCAGTACTTC. Its translation is CASSLVFWTSGRYEQYF. The full variable domain, completed using reference TRBV11-3 and TRBJ2-7, is EAGVVQSPRYKIIEKKQPVAFWCNPISGHNTLYWYLQNLGQGPELLIRYENEEAVDDSQLPKDRFSAERLKGVDSTLKIQPAELGDSAVYLCASSLVFWTSGRYEQYFGPGTRLTVT.

Worth noting for this clone: A junction boundary mismatches the germline segment, possibly from a read error. This sequence joins TRBV7-7 and TRBJ2-7; no clear D gene. The CDR3 covers 16 residues. Germline CDR1 reads SSHAT; CDR2 reads FNYEAQ (reference sequence). CDR3 loop: CASSPLLVFPSNEQYF. DNA for the CDR3: TGTGCTAGCAGCCCACTTCTCGTGTTTCCGAGCAACGAGCAGTACTTC.

The rearrangement links TRBV5-1 to TRBJ2-3; D perhaps matches TRBD2 (5 bases). Per germline, CDR1 SGHRS and CDR2 YFSETQ. Trimming stripped 0 bases from V and 4 bases from J, with 12 bases between. This CDR3 has 15 amino acids. In DNA form, the CDR3 reads TGCGCCAGCAGCTTGGTAGCCGCCGGGGCAGATACGCAGTATTTT. It encodes CASSLVAAGADTQYF.

The chain employs TRBV27 and TRBJ1-1; a possible D gene is TRBD1 (6 bases). Between the trimmed V and J ends, which lost 6 bases and 0 bases, there was a span of 8 bases. This CDR3 contains 13 residues. The germline CDR1 and CDR2 sequences are MNHEY and SMNVEV (reference sequence). In DNA, the CDR3 is TGTGCCAGCAGGCGGGGGCTGAACACTGAAGCTTTCTTT. This gives the protein CASRRGLNTEAFF.

This chain joins TRBV7-9 and TRBJ2-3; D possibly corresponds to TRBD2 (5 bases). The CDR3 runs to 15 residues. Trimming left V 5 bases short and J 6 bases short, with 18 bases between. Per the germline V gene, CDR1 is SEHNR and CDR2 is FQNEAQ (reference sequence). The CDR3 DNA is TGTGCCAGCAGCGTAGGAGGCTGGACGGGGGATACGCAGTATTTT. The encoded protein is CASSVGGWTGDTQYF.

J is TRBJ1-5 and V is TRBV27; 10 bases agree with TRBD1. In germline, CDR1 is MNHEY, CDR2 SMNVEV (reference sequence). V shed 6 bases, J shed 3 bases, and the junction held 11 bases outside the gene matches. CDR3 length equals 17 residues. The CDR3 DNA follows: TGTGCCAGCAGGGGATTCGGGACAGGGGCCTTCAATCAGCCCCAGCATTTT. It is translated as CASRGFGTGAFNQPQHF.

The chain links TRBV13 to TRBJ1-2; D call uncertain. This CDR3 comprises 13 residues. CDR1 is PRHDT and CDR2 is FYEKMQ in the germline V gene (reference sequence). Trimming took off 3 bases at V and 4 bases at J, with 9 bases between the two ends. CDR3 sequence (DNA): TGTGCCAGCAGCTTTCAACGGGGCTATGGCTACACCTTC. This encodes CASSFQRGYGYTF.

This rearrangement joins TRBV28 to TRBJ2-1; 7 bases match TRBD1. The CDR3 has 15 amino acids. Germline-derived CDR1 and CDR2 are MDHEN and SYDVKM. V lost 6 bases, J lost 4 bases, and 9 bases stayed unmatched. CDR3 nucleotides: TGTGCCAGCAGCCACAGGGGTGACGGGTACAATGAGCAGTTCTTC. Protein sequence: CASSHRGDGYNEQFF.

This chain uses TRBV6-5 with TRBJ2-7; TRBD1 matches at 9 bases. This CDR3 spans 13 amino acids. J gave up 5 bases and V 6 bases, and 5 bases lay outside the gene matches. Germline-derived CDR1 and CDR2 are MNHEY and SVGAGI. CDR3 coding DNA: TGTGCCAGCAGCCGGGACAGGGTCAACGAGCAGTACTTC. Translation: CASSRDRVNEQYF.